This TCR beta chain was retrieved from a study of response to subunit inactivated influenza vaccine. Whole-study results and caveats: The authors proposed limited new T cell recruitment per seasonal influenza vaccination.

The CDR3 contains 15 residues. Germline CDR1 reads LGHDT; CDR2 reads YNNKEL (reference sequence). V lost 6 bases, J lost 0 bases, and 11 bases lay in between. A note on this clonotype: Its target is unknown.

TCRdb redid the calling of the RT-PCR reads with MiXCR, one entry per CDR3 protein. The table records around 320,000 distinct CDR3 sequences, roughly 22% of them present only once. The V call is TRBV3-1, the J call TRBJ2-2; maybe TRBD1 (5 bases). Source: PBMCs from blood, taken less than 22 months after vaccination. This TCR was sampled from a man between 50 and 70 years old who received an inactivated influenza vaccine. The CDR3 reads CASRRTSSNTGELFF. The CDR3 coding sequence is TGTGCCAGCAGACGGACATCCTCGAACACCGGGGAGCTGTTTTTT.